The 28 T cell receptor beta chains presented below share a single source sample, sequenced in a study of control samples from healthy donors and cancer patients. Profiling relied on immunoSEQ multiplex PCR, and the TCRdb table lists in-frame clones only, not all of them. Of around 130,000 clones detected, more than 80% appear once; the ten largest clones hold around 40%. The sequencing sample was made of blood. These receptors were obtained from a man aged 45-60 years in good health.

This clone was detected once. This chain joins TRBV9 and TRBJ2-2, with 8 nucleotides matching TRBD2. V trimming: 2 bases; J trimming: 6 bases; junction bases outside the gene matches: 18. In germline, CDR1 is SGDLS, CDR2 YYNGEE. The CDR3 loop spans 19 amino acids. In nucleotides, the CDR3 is TGTGCCAGCAGCGTCCAGGGCATAGGAGGGACTAGAGGTGCCGGGGAGCTGTTTTTT. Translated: CASSVQGIGGTRGAGELFF.

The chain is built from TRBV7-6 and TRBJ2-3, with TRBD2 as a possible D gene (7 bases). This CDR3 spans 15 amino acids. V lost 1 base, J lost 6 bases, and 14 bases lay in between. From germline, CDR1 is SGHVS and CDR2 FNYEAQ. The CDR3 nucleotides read TGTGCCAGCAGCTTAGGGTGGGGGGGCCGTGATACGCAGTATTTT. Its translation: CASSLGWGGRDTQYF.

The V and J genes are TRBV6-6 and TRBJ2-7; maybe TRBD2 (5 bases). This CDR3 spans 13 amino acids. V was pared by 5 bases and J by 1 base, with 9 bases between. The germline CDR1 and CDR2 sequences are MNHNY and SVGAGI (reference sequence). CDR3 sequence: CASSPGLSYEQYF. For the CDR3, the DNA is TGTGCCAGCAGTCCGGGATTGTCCTACGAGCAGTACTTC.

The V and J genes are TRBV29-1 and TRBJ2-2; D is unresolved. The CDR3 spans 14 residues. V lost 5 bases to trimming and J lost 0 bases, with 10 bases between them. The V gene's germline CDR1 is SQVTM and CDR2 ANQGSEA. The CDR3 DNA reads TGCAGCGTTCGGCGGACCTCGAACACCGGGGAGCTGTTTTTT. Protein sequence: CSVRRTSNTGELFF.

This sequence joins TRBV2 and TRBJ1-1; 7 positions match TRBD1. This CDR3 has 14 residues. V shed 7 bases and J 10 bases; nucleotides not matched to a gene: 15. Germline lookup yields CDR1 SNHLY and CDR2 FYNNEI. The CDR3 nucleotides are TGTGCCAGCAATAGAGATACAGGGGTCCTAGGAGCTTTCTTT. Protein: CASNRDTGVLGAFF.

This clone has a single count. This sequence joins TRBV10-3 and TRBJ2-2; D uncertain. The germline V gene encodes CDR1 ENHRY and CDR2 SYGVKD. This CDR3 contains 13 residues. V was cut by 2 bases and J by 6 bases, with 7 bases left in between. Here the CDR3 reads CAISEGRPGELFF. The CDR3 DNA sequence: TGTGCCATCAGTGAGGGCCGACCCGGGGAGCTGTTTTTT.

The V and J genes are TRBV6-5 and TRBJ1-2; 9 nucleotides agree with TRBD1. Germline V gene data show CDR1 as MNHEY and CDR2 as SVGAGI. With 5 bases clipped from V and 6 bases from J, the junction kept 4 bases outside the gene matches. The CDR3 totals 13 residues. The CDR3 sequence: CASSPRTGDGYTF. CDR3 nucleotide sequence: TGTGCCAGCAGTCCCCGGACAGGGGATGGCTACACCTTC.

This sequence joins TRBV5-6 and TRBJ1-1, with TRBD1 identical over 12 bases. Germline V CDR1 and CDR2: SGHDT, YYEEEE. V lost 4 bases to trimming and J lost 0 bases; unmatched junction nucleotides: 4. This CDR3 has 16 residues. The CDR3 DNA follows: TGTGCCAGCAGCCGGGACAGGGGGCGGATGAACACTGAAGCTTTCTTT. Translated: CASSRDRGRMNTEAFF.

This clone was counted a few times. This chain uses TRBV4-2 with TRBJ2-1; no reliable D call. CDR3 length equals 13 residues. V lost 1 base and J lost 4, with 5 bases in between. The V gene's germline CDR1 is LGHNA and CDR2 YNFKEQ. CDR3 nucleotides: TGTGCCAGCAGCCAAGTGACGTACAATGAGCAGTTCTTC. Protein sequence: CASSQVTYNEQFF.

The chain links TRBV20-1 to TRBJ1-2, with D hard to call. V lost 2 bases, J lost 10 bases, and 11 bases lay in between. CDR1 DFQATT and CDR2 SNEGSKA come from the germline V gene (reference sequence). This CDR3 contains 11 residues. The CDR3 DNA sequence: TGCAGTGCTAGAAGTATGAGGGACTACACCTTC. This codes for CSARSMRDYTF.

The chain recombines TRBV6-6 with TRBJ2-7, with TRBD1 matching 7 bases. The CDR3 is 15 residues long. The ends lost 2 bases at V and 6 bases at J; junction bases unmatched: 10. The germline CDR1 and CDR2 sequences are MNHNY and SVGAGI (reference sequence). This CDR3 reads CASSYGQGVVGEQYF. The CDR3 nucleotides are TGTGCCAGCAGTTACGGGCAGGGGGTGGTAGGCGAGCAGTACTTC.

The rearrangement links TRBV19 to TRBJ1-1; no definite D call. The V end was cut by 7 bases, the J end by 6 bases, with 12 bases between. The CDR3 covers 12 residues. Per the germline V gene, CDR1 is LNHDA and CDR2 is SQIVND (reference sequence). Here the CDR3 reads CASNKPPPEAFF. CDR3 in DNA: TGTGCCAGTAACAAACCCCCACCTGAAGCTTTCTTT.

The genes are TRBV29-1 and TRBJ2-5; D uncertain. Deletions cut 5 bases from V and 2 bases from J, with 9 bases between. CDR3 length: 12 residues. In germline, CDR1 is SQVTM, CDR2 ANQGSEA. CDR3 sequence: CSVQRLQETQYF. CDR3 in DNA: TGCAGCGTTCAGAGGTTACAAGAGACCCAGTACTTC.

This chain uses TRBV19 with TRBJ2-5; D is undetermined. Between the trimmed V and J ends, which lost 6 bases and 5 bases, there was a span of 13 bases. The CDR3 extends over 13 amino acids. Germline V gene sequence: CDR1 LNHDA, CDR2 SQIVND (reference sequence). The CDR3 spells CASSPNSGETQYF. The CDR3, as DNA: TGTGCCAGTAGCCCAAACTCCGGGGAGACCCAGTACTTC.

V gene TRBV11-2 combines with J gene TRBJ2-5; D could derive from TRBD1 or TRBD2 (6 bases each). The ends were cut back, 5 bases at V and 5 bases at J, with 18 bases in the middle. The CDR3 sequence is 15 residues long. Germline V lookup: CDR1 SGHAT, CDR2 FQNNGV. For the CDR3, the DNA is TGTGCCAGCAGCCCGCCCGGACGGAGGGGGGAGACCCAGTACTTC. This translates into CASSPPGRRGETQYF.

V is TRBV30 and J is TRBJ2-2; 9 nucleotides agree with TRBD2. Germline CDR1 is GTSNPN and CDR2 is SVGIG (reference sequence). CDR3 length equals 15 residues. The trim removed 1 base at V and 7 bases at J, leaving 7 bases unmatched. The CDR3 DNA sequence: TGTGCCTGGAGTGGAGCGGGGGGCTGGGGCGGGGAGCTGTTTTTT. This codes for CAWSGAGGWGGELFF.

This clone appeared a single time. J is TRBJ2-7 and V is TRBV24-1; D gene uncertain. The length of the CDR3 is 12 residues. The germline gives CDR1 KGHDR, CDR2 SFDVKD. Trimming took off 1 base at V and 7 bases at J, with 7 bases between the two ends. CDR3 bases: TGTGCCACCAGTGATTTCCATGAGGAGCAGTACTTC. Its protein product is CATSDFHEEQYF.

This CDR3 reads CASSQDTGETQYF. For the CDR3, the DNA is TGCGCCAGCAGCCAAGATACCGGAGAGACCCAGTACTTC. This chain connects TRBV4-3 to TRBJ2-5; D is unclear. Trimming took 0 bases from V and 4 from J, leaving 6 bases between them. CDR3 length equals 13 residues. Germline loops: CDR1 LGHNA, CDR2 YSLEER.

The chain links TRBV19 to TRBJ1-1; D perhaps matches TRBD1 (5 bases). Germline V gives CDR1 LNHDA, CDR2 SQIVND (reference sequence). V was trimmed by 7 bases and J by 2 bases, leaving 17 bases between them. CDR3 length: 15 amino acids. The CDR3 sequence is CASIITGGVNTEAFF. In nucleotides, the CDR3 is TGTGCCAGTATAATAACGGGAGGGGTTAACACTGAAGCTTTCTTT.

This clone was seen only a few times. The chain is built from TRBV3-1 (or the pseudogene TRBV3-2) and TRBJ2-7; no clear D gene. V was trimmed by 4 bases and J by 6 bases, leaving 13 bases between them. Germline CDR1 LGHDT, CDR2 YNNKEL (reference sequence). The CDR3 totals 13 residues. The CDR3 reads CASSPNGPVEQYF. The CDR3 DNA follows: TGTGCCAGCAGCCCGAACGGACCTGTCGAGCAGTACTTC.

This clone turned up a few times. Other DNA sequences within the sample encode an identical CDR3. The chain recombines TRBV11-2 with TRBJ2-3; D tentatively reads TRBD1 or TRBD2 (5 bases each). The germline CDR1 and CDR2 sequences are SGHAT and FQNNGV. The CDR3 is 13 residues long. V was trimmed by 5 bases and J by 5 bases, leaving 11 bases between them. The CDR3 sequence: CASSTGAGDTQYF. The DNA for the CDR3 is TGTGCCAGCAGCACCGGGGCTGGAGATACGCAGTATTTT.

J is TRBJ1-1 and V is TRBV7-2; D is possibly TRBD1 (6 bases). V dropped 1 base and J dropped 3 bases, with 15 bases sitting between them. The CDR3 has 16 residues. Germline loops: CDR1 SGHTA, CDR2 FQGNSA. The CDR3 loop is CASSLVFGGAHTEAFF. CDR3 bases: TGTGCCAGCAGCTTAGTATTCGGGGGGGCTCACACTGAAGCTTTCTTT.

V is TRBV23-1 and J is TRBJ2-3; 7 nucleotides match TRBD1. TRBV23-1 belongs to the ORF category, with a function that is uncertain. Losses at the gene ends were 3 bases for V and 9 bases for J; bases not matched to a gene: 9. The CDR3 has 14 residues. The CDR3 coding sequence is TGCGCCAGCAGTCACAGGGGGTGCCAATGGACGCAGTATTTT. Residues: CASSHRGCQWTQYF.

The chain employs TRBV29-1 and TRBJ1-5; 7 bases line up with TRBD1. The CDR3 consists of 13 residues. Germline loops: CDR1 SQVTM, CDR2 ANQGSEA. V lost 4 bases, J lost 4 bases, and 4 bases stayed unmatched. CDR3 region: CSVAGQENQPQHF. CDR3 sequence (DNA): TGCAGCGTTGCCGGACAGGAAAATCAGCCCCAGCATTTT.

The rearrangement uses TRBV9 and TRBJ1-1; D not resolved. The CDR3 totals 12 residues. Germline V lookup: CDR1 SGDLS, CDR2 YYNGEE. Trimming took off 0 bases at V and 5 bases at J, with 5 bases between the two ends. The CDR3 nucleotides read TGTGCCAGCAGCGTAGGGTGGACTGAAGCTTTCTTT. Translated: CASSVGWTEAFF.

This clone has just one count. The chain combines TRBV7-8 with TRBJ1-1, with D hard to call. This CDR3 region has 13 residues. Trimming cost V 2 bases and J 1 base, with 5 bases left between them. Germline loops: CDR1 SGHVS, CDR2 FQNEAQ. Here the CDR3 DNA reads TGTGCCAGCAGCTTAACTGGGAACACTGAAGCTTTCTTT. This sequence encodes CASSLTGNTEAFF.

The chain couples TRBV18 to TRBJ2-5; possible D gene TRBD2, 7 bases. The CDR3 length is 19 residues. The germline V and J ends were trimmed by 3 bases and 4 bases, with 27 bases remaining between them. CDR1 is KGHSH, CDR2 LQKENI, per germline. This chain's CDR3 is CASSPRPVAGANFVETQYF. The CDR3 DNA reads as TGTGCCAGCTCACCGAGACCGGTGGCGGGGGCAAACTTTGTAGAGACCCAGTACTTC. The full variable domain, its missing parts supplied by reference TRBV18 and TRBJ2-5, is NAGVMQNPRHLVRRRGQEARLRCSPMKGHSHVYWYRQLPEEGLKFMVYLQKENIIDESGMPKERFSAEFPKEGPSILRIQQVVRGDSAAYFCASSPRPVAGANFVETQYFGPGTRLLVL.

As DNA, the CDR3 is TGTGCCAGCAGCTTAATGACAGGGACGGGTGAAAAACTGTTTTTT. It encodes CASSLMTGTGEKLFF. The chain couples TRBV7-2 to TRBJ1-4, with 7 bases fitting TRBD1. The CDR3 consists of 15 residues. Per germline, CDR1 SGHTA and CDR2 FQGNSA. V shed 2 bases and J 7 bases; nucleotides not matched to a gene: 7.